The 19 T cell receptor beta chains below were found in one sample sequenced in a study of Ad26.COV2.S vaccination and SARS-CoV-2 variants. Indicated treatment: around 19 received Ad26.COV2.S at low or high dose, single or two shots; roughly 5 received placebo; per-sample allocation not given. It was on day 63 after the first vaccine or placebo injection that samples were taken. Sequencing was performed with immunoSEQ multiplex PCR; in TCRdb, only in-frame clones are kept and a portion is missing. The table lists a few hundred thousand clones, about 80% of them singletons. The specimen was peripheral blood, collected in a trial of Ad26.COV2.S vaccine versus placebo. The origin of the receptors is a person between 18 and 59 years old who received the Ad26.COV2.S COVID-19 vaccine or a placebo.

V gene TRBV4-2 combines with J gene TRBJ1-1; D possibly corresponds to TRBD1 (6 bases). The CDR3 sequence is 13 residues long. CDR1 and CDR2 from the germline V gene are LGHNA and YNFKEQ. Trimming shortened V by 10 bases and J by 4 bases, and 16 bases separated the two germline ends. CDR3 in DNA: TGTGCCACCGGCAACAGGGCCGGCACTGAAGCTTTCTTT. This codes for CATGNRAGTEAFF.

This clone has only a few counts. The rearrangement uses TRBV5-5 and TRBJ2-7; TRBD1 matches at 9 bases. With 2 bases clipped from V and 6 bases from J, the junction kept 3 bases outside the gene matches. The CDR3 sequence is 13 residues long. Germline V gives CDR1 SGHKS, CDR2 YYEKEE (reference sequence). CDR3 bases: TGTGCCAGCAGCTTACACAGGGGGCTCGAGCAGTACTTC. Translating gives CASSLHRGLEQYF.

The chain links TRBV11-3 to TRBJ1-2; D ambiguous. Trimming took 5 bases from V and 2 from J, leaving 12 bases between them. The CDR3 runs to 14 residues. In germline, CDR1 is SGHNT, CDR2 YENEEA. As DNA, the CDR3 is TGTGCCAGCAGCCTCTCGAGGGAGAACTATGGCTACACCTTC. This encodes CASSLSRENYGYTF.

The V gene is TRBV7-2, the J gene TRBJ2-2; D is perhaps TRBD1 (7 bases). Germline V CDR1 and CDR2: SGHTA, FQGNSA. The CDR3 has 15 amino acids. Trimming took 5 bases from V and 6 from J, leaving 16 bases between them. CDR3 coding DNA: TGTGCCAGCAGCCTACAGGGGAGGAGTGCCGGGGAGCTGTTTTTT. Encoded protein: CASSLQGRSAGELFF. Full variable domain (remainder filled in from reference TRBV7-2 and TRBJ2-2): GAGVSQSPSNKVTEKGKDVELRCDPISGHTALYWYRQSLGQGLEFLIYFQGNSAPDKSGLPSDRFSAERTGGSVSTLTIQRTQQEDSAVYLCASSLQGRSAGELFFGEGSRLTVL.

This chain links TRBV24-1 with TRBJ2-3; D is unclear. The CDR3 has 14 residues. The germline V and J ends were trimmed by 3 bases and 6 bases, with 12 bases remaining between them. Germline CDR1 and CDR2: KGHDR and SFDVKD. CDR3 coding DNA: TGTGCCACCAGTGATCCCCGATTCTTTGATACGCAGTATTTT. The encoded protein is CATSDPRFFDTQYF.

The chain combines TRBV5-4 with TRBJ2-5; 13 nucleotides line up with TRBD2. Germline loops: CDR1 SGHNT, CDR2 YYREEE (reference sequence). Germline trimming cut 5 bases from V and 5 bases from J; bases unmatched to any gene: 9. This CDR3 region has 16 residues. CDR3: CASRTTSGGAWETQYF. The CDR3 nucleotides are TGTGCCAGCAGAACAACTAGCGGGGGGGCCTGGGAGACCCAGTACTTC.

CDR3 nucleotide sequence: TGTGCCATCAGTGTTGGCGGGGGGCACTCCTACGAGCAGTACTTC. Protein product: CAISVGGGHSYEQYF. This rearrangement joins TRBV10-3 to TRBJ2-7, with 8 bases matching TRBD2. Germline lookup yields CDR1 ENHRY and CDR2 SYGVKD. V gave up 4 bases and J gave up 0 bases; unmatched junction bases: 5. The CDR3 totals 15 residues.

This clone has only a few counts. CDR3 sequence: CASSRDRGTYNEQFF. The CDR3 DNA reads as TGCGCCAGCAGCCGGGACAGGGGCACCTACAATGAGCAGTTCTTC. The rearrangement links TRBV5-1 to TRBJ2-1; 10 bases fit TRBD1. Germline V gene data show CDR1 as SGHRS and CDR2 as YFSETQ. The ends lost 4 bases at V and 2 bases at J; junction bases unmatched: 3. The CDR3 covers 15 residues.

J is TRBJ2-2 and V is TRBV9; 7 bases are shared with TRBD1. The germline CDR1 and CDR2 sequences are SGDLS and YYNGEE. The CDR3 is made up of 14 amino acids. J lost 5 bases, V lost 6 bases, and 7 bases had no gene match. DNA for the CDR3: TGTGCCAGCAACGACAGGGTAGGAACCGGGGAGCTGTTTTTT. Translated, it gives CASNDRVGTGELFF.

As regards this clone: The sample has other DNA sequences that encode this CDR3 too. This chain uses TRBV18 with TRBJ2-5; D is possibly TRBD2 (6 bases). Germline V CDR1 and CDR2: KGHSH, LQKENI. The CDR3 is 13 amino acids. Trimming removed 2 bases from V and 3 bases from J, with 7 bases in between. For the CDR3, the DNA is TGTGCCAGCTCACCAGGACTAAAAGAGACCCAGTACTTC. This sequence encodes CASSPGLKETQYF. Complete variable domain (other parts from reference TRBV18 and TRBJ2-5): NAGVMQNPRHLVRRRGQEARLRCSPMKGHSHVYWYRQLPEEGLKFMVYLQKENIIDESGMPKERFSAEFPKEGPSILRIQQVVRGDSAAYFCASSPGLKETQYFGPGTRLLVL.

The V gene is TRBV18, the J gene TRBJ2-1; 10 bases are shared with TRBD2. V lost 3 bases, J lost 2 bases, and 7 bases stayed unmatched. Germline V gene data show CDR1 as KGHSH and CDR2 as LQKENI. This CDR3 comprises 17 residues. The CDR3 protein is CASSPNLAGGAYNEQFF. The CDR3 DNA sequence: TGTGCCAGCTCACCGAACTTAGCGGGAGGAGCCTACAATGAGCAGTTCTTC.

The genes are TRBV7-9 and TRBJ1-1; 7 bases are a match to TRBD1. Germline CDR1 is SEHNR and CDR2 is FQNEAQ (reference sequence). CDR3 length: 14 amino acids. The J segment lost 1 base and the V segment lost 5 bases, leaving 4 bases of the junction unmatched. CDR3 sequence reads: CASSPRTGNTEAFF. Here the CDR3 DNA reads TGTGCCAGCAGCCCGCGGACAGGGAACACTGAAGCTTTCTTT.

The CDR3 protein is CSVEIQDPSYNEQFF. The CDR3 region has the DNA TGCAGCGTTGAAATACAGGACCCCTCCTACAATGAGCAGTTCTTC. The chain uses TRBV29-1 and TRBJ2-1, with a tentative D call TRBD1 (5 bases). Trimming pared 2 bases from V and 0 bases from J, leaving 11 bases between. CDR1 is SQVTM, CDR2 ANQGSEA, per germline. This CDR3 spans 15 amino acids.

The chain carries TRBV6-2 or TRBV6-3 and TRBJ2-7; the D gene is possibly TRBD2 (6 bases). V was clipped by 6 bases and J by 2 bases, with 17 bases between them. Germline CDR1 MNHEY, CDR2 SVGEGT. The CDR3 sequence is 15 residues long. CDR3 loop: CASSPLVGGTYEQYF. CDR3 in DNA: TGTGCCAGCAGCCCCCTGGTGGGGGGAACCTACGAGCAGTACTTC.

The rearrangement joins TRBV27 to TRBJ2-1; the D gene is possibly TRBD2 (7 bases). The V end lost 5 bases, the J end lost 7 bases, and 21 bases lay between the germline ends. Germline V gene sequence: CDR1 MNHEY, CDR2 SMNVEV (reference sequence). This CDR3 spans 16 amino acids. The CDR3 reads CASSPSKGGGLNEQFF. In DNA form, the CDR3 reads TGTGCCAGCAGTCCTTCGAAAGGGGGAGGGCTGAATGAGCAGTTCTTC.

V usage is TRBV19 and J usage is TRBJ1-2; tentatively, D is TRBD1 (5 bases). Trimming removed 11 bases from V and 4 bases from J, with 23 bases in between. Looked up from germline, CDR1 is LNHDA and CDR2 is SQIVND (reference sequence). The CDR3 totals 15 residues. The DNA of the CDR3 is TGTGCCTCTACTGAGGCAGGGCTGGACCCCTATGGCTACACCTTC. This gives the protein CASTEAGLDPYGYTF. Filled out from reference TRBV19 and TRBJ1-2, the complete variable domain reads DGGITQSPKYLFRKEGQNVTLSCEQNLNHDAMYWYRQDPGQGLRLIYYSQIVNDFQKGDIAEGYSVSREKKESFPLTVTSAQKNPTAFYLCASTEAGLDPYGYTFGSGTRLTVV.

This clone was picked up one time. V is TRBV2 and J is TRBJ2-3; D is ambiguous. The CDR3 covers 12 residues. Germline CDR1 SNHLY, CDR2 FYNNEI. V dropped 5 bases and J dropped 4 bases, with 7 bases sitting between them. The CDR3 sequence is CASSSISDTQYF. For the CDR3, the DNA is TGTGCCAGCAGTTCCATATCAGATACGCAGTATTTT.

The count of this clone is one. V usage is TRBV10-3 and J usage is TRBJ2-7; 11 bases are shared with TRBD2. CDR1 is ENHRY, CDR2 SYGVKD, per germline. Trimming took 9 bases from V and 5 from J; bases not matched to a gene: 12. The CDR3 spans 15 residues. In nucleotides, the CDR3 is TGTGCCATTCTAGACTGGACTAGCGGGTTCGACGAGCAGTACTTC. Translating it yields CAILDWTSGFDEQYF.

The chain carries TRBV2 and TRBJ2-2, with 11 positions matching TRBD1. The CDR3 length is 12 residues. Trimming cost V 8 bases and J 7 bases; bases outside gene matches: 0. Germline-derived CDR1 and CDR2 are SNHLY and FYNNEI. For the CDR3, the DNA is TGTGCCAGCGGGACAGGGGGCGGGGAGCTGTTTTTT. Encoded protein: CASGTGGGELFF.